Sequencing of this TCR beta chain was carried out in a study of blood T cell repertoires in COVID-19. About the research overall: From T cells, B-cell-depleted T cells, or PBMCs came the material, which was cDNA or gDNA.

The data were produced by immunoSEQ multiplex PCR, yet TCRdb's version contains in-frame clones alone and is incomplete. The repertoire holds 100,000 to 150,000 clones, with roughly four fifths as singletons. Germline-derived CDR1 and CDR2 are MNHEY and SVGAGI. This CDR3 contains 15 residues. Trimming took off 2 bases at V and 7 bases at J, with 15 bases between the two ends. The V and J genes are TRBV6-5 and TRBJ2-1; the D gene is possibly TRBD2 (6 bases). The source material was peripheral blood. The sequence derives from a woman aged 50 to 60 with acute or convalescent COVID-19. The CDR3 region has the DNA TGTGCCAGCAGTTACACCCTCGCGGGAAGTAATGAGCAGTTCTTC. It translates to CASSYTLAGSNEQFF.